What follows are 6 T cell receptor beta chains derived from one specimen sequenced in a study of blood T cell repertoires in COVID-19. Sequenced by immunoSEQ multiplex PCR; TCRdb stores in-frame clones only, minus some. The sample contains fewer than 500,000 clones, approximately 77% of which appear only once. The specimen was peripheral blood. The source is a human donor with acute or convalescent COVID-19. The donor label of this sample is uncertain.

This clone was found a few times. The CDR3: CASSEAFGNTEAFF. CDR3 nucleotide sequence: TGTGCCAGCAGTGAAGCATTCGGGAACACTGAAGCTTTCTTT. This sequence joins TRBV6-4 and TRBJ1-1; no clear D gene. Trimming shortened V by 3 bases and J by 1 base, and 9 bases separated the two germline ends. The germline V gene has CDR1 MRHNA and CDR2 SNTAGT. The CDR3 has 14 residues.

The chain links TRBV10-3 to TRBJ2-7, with D perhaps TRBD1 (7 bases). CDR3 length: 13 amino acids. V was shortened by 7 bases and J by 3 bases, with 13 bases between the two germline ends. Germline-derived CDR1 and CDR2 are ENHRY and SYGVKD. This CDR3 is CAITPGGYYEQYF. Here the CDR3 DNA reads TGTGCCATCACCCCAGGGGGGTACTACGAGCAGTACTTC.

The chain joins TRBV4-1 to TRBJ1-1, with a possible D match to TRBD1 (5 bases). The CDR3 consists of 14 residues. From germline, CDR1 is MGHRA and CDR2 YSYEKL. The V and J ends lost 4 bases and 3 bases respectively, with 12 bases between them. The CDR3 reads CASSPRGWDTEAFF. The DNA for the CDR3 is TGCGCCAGCAGCCCTCGGGGGTGGGACACTGAAGCTTTCTTT.

The gene calls are TRBV5-5 and TRBJ1-6; D uncertain. Trimming took off 1 base at V and 9 bases at J, with 14 bases between the two ends. The germline CDR1 and CDR2 sequences are SGHKS and YYEKEE (reference sequence). The length of the CDR3 is 15 residues. The CDR3 loop is CASSLSTGFTSPLHF. The CDR3 nucleotides read TGTGCCAGCAGCTTGTCAACGGGGTTTACTTCACCCCTCCACTTT.

The chain is built from TRBV10-3 and TRBJ2-1; weak D call: TRBD2 (6 bases). CDR3 length equals 16 residues. Germline V gene data show CDR1 as ENHRY and CDR2 as SYGVKD. Trimming took 3 bases from V and 3 from J, leaving 15 bases between them. The CDR3 DNA is TGTGCCATCAGTGACCTAGCGTCGAGAGGCTACAATGAGCAGTTCTTC. Translated: CAISDLASRGYNEQFF.

The chain couples TRBV2 to TRBJ2-1, with D perhaps TRBD2 (6 bases). This CDR3 is 14 amino acids long. In germline, CDR1 is SNHLY, CDR2 FYNNEI. Trimming pared 6 bases from V and 9 bases from J, leaving 18 bases between. Here the CDR3 DNA reads TGTGCCAGCAGCGATGGGCTAGCGAAGGGTGAGCAGTTCTTC. Its translation: CASSDGLAKGEQFF.